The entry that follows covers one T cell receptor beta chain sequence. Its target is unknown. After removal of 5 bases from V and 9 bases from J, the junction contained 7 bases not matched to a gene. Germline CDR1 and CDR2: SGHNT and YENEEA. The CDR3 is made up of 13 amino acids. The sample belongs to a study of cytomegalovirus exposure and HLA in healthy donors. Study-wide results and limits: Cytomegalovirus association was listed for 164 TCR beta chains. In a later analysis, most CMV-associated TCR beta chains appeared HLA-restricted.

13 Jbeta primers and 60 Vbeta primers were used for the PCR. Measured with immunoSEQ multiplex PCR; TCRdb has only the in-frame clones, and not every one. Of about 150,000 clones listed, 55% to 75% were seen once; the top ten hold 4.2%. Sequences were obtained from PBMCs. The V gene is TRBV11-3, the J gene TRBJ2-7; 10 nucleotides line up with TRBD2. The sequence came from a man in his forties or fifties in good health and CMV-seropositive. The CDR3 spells CASSLAGDFRQYF. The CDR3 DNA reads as TGTGCCAGCAGCCTAGCGGGAGATTTTCGGCAGTACTTC.